These 25 T cell receptor beta chains share one sample of origin, sequenced in a study of T cells in Graves' hyperthyroidism and ophthalmopathy (dated by TCRdb to between 2018 and 2021). Libraries were built with multiplex PCR. The sequencer listed for this sample is Illumina HiSeq 2000. Amplification of TCR beta CDR3 regions was carried out from RNA transcripts. The first round of RT-PCR for the TCR CDR3 was performed with the HTBI primer set and the Qiagen OneStep RT-PCR kit. TCRdb handled the public reads itself, with Q25 trimming in fastp and clone calling in MiXCR, and kept productive beta chains. Entries that share a CDR3 protein sequence are merged under the most common genes and DNA. The sample profile shows around 620,000 distinct CDR3 sequences; about 45% of them were found once. The ten largest clones add up to roughly 19% of the sample. Specimen: peripheral blood or thyroid tissue (not recorded which). The source is an adult woman with Graves' disease, either hyperthyroidism or ophthalmopathy (not recorded which).

The rearrangement joins TRBV15 to TRBJ1-1, with D possibly TRBD1 on 6 matching bases. The germline V gene encodes CDR1 LNHNV and CDR2 YYDKDF (reference sequence). Trimming left V 3 bases short and J 2 bases short, with 10 bases between. The length of the CDR3 is 14 residues. The CDR3 coding sequence is TGTGCCACCAGCAGGGGACACTATAACACTGAAGCTTTCTTT. Protein: CATSRGHYNTEAFF.

This clonotype was picked up many times. A read error is possible here, since a much larger clone lies one base away. V and J are TRBV6-5 and TRBJ1-1; 8 nucleotides align to TRBD1. Germline-derived CDR1 and CDR2 are MNHEY and SVGAGI. There are 15 residues in the CDR3. The CDR3 sequence: CASSYLAGGIGETFF. The CDR3 nucleotides read TGTGCCAGCAGTTACCTCGCAGGGGGCATCGGTGAAACTTTCTTT.

This chain uses TRBV27 with TRBJ1-5, with 7 nucleotides matching TRBD1. Germline V gene data show CDR1 as MNHEY and CDR2 as SMNVEV (reference sequence). With V trimmed by 5 bases and J by 4 bases, 8 bases remained unmatched. CDR3 size: 15 residues. The CDR3: CASSPQGGGNQPQHF. The CDR3 bases are TGTGCCAGCAGTCCTCAGGGGGGGGGAAATCAGCCCCAGCATTTT.

J is TRBJ1-2 and V is TRBV20-1; D may be TRBD1 (6 bases). Trimming removed 6 bases at V and 8 bases at J, with 16 bases between. Germline V gene sequence: CDR1 DFQATT, CDR2 SNEGSKA (reference sequence). This CDR3 spans 12 amino acids. Written as DNA, the CDR3 is TGCAGTGCCGGCGGGACACCGGGAGGCTACACCTTC. This gives the protein CSAGGTPGGYTF.

This clonotype was counted between two and nine times. The chain links TRBV24-1 to TRBJ1-1; D is undetermined. Trimming took 5 bases from V and 5 from J, leaving 11 bases between them. This CDR3 comprises 13 residues. Germline V gene sequence: CDR1 KGHDR, CDR2 SFDVKD. The CDR3 protein is CATSAPSTTEAFF. CDR3 DNA sequence: TGTGCCACCAGTGCCCCCTCTACGACTGAAGCTTTCTTT.

In regard to this clonotype: This may stem from a read error, because a much larger clone lies one nucleotide away. The chain has TRBV11-2 and TRBJ1-3, with D uncertain. Germline-derived CDR1 and CDR2 are SGHAT and FQNNGV. CDR3 length: 13 amino acids. CDR3 loop: CASNRDSGNTTYF. The CDR3 nucleotides are TGTGCCAGCAATAGGGATTCTGGAAACACCACATATTTT.

As for this clonotype: Germline and junction disagree at one end, which may indicate a read error. The V gene is TRBV7-9, the J gene TRBJ1-1; D unresolved. CDR3 size: 13 residues. The V gene's germline CDR1 is SEHNR and CDR2 FQNEAQ (reference sequence). The CDR3 DNA follows: TGCGCCAGCAGCCAAGATCCTTCCACTGAAGCTTTCTTT. Encoded protein: CASSQDPSTEAFF.

This clonotype was counted many times. The chain uses TRBV7-2 and TRBJ1-1, with D unclear. Germline CDR1 and CDR2: SGHTA and FQGNSA. Trimming pared 5 bases from V and 2 bases from J, leaving 9 bases between. This CDR3 is built from 13 residues. DNA of the CDR3: TGTGCCAGCAGCCTCACGTCAAACACTGAAGCTTTCTTT. This translates into CASSLTSNTEAFF. The full variable domain, its missing parts supplied by reference TRBV7-2 and TRBJ1-1, is GAGVSQSPSNKVTEKGKDVELRCDPISGHTALYWYRQSLGQGLEFLIYFQGNSAPDKSGLPSDRFSAERTGGSVSTLTIQRTQQEDSAVYLCASSLTSNTEAFFGQGTRLTVV.

This clonotype occurred a few times. Possible read error: a much larger clone is one base away. The CDR3 protein is CASSLNRGATEAFF. In DNA, the CDR3 is TGTGCCAGCAGCTTGAACCGGGGGGCGACTGAAGCTTTCTTT. The J gene is TRBJ1-1, the V gene TRBV7-9; possible D gene TRBD1, 6 bases. Looked up from germline, CDR1 is SEHNR and CDR2 is FQNEAQ (reference sequence). The V end was cut by 3 bases, the J end by 5 bases, with 13 bases between. This CDR3 has 14 amino acids.

The V call is TRBV29-1, the J call TRBJ1-2; D call uncertain. V lost 0 bases and J 5 bases, leaving 10 bases between the germline ends. Germline V CDR1 and CDR2: SQVTM, ANQGSEA. CDR3 size: 13 residues. The CDR3 DNA is TGCAGCGTTGAAGAAAAGGAAGATTATGGCTACACCTTC. This sequence encodes CSVEEKEDYGYTF.

The sample holds many counts of this clonotype. CDR3 residues: CASSSRTGLGAEAFF. DNA for the CDR3: TGTGCCAGCAGCTCCAGGACAGGGCTTGGCGCTGAAGCTTTCTTT. V gene TRBV5-8 combines with J gene TRBJ1-1, with 8 bases fitting TRBD1. V was pared by 3 bases and J by 6 bases, with 10 bases of the junction left unmatched. The CDR3 is made up of 15 amino acids. Germline V gene lookup returns CDR1 SGHTS and CDR2 YDEGEE.

CDR3 DNA sequence: TGTGCCAGCAGCTTATCCCAGGGGGTTCAGCCCCAGCATTTT. This encodes CASSLSQGVQPQHF. The V and J genes are TRBV7-2 and TRBJ1-5; 7 positions match TRBD1. The ends lost 2 bases at V and 6 bases at J; junction bases unmatched: 4. Germline V CDR1 and CDR2: SGHTA, FQGNSA. CDR3 length equals 14 residues.

This clonotype has only a few counts. CDR3: CASSPRETPLHF. In nucleotides, the CDR3 is TGTGCCAGCAGTCCCAGGGAAACCCCCCTCCACTTT. The chain links TRBV12-3 or TRBV12-4 to TRBJ1-6; D may be TRBD1 (5 bases). V was trimmed by 5 bases and J by 13 bases, leaving 12 bases between them. This CDR3 has 12 amino acids.

This chain links TRBV19 with TRBJ2-3, with 7 bases fitting TRBD2. The CDR3 loop spans 15 amino acids. Germline V gene sequence: CDR1 LNHDA, CDR2 SQIVND (reference sequence). V lost 3 bases to trimming and J lost 2 bases; unmatched junction nucleotides: 5. CDR3 sequence reads: CASSILAEYTDTQYF. The CDR3 region has the DNA TGTGCCAGTAGTATCCTAGCGGAGTACACAGATACGCAGTATTTT.

This clonotype occurred many times. CDR3 DNA sequence: TGCGCCAGCAGCTTATTAGCGGGAGGGCTTTACGAGCAGTACTTC. Protein product: CASSLLAGGLYEQYF. This sequence joins TRBV5-1 and TRBJ2-7, with 11 bases that match TRBD2. The germline V gene encodes CDR1 SGHRS and CDR2 YFSETQ. The V gene end was trimmed by 2 bases and the J gene end by 4 bases; junction bases not matched to a gene: 5. The CDR3 totals 15 residues.

This sequence joins TRBV10-3 and TRBJ2-5; 7 bases are shared with TRBD2. J gave up 7 bases and V 2 bases, and 7 bases lay outside the gene matches. The CDR3 has 14 amino acids. Germline V gene sequence: CDR1 ENHRY, CDR2 SYGVKD. Written as DNA, the CDR3 is TGTGCCATCAGTGAGGAGGGGACTATTGGGACCCAGTACTTC. Its protein product is CAISEEGTIGTQYF.

A remark on this clonotype: With a much larger clone just one base away, this may be a read error. The chain couples TRBV20-1 to TRBJ1-2, with D possibly TRBD1 on 5 matching bases. The CDR3 totals 12 residues. The V end lost 5 bases, the J end lost 3 bases, and 10 bases lay between the germline ends. Germline-derived CDR1 and CDR2 are DFQATT and SNEGSKA (reference sequence). The CDR3 DNA sequence: TGCAGTGCTTGGGGGAGGGACTATGGCTACACCTTC. This codes for CSAWGRDYGYTF.

The gene calls are TRBV10-3 and TRBJ2-2; perhaps TRBD1 as D (6 bases). V gave up 4 bases and J gave up 2 bases, with 14 bases separating them. This CDR3 spans 16 amino acids. CDR1 and CDR2 from the germline V gene are ENHRY and SYGVKD. The CDR3 protein is CAISAPGTPNTGELFF. The CDR3 DNA is TGTGCCATCAGTGCCCCTGGGACACCCAACACCGGGGAGCTGTTTTTT.

This CDR3 is CASSLDTLGGARNTIYF. In DNA, the CDR3 is TGTGCCAGCAGCTTAGATACCCTTGGGGGGGCCAGGAACACCATATATTTT. The chain couples TRBV7-9 to TRBJ1-3, with a possible D match to TRBD1 (6 bases). The germline gives CDR1 SEHNR, CDR2 FQNEAQ (reference sequence). The CDR3 totals 17 residues. The germline V and J ends were trimmed by 1 base and 7 bases, with 20 bases remaining between them.

This sequence joins TRBV10-2 and TRBJ1-5, with 8 bases that match TRBD1. In germline, CDR1 is WSHSY, CDR2 SAAADI. The V and J ends lost 11 bases and 0 bases, in that order; junction bases with no gene match: 9. The CDR3 is 15 amino acids. In DNA, the CDR3 is TGCGCCTTAGGATTGACAGGGGTTAGCAATCAGCCCCAGCATTTT. Encoded protein: CALGLTGVSNQPQHF.

V and J are TRBV6-5 and TRBJ1-5, with 7 bases matching TRBD1. V lost 7 bases to trimming and J lost 9 bases; unmatched junction nucleotides: 12. This CDR3 is built from 14 residues. Germline V gives CDR1 MNHEY, CDR2 SVGAGI. In DNA, the CDR3 is TGTGCCAGCAACAAAGGGACAGAAACCGGGCCCCAGCATTTT. This encodes CASNKGTETGPQHF.

This clonotype has at least ten counts. The chain uses TRBV27 and TRBJ2-5; 10 bases are shared with TRBD1. Germline lookup yields CDR1 MNHEY and CDR2 SMNVEV (reference sequence). V lost 5 bases and J lost 5; bases outside the gene matches: 5. The CDR3 extends over 14 amino acids. CDR3 DNA sequence: TGTGCCAGCAGTGTTGACAGGGGGCGTGAGACCCAGTACTTC. Translated, it gives CASSVDRGRETQYF.

There are many counts of this clonotype. The rearrangement links TRBV10-3 to TRBJ1-2; D remains unclear. Trimming removed 8 bases at V and 4 bases at J, with 11 bases between. This CDR3 has 12 amino acids. Germline V gene data show CDR1 as ENHRY and CDR2 as SYGVKD. The CDR3 sequence: CAISPETYGYTF. Here the CDR3 DNA reads TGTGCCATCTCCCCAGAGACCTATGGCTACACCTTC.

This chain's CDR3 is CSPGEGAFF. The CDR3 DNA reads TGCAGTCCGGGTGAGGGGGCTTTCTTT. The chain links TRBV29-1 to TRBJ1-1; tentatively, D is TRBD1 (5 bases). The CDR3 has 9 amino acids. From germline, CDR1 is SQVTM and CDR2 ANQGSEA. Based on the CDR3 plus reference TRBV29-1 and TRBJ1-1, the full variable domain is SAVISQKPSRDICQRGTSLTIQCQVDSQVTMMFWYRQQPGQSLTLIATANQGSEATYESGFVIDKFPISRPNLTFSTLTVSNMSPEDSSIYLCSPGEGAFFGQGTRLTVV.

The rearrangement links TRBV7-9 to TRBJ2-5; TRBD2 matches 9 bases. The CDR3 consists of 16 residues. The germline gives CDR1 SEHNR, CDR2 FQNEAQ (reference sequence). J was trimmed by 0 bases and V by 4 bases; bases with no gene match: 6. CDR3 region: CASSSSSGIHQETQYF. The CDR3 DNA reads as TGTGCCAGCAGCTCGTCTAGCGGGATTCACCAAGAGACCCAGTACTTC.